This T cell receptor (beta chain) was sequenced during a study of T cells in localized non-small cell lung cancer. Assay used: immunoSEQ multiplex PCR; TCRdb lists only in-frame clones, some missing. The data hold 70,000 to 100,000 clones, with 75% to 85% observed a single time. V was cut by 5 bases and J by 2 bases, with 10 bases left in between. Germline V CDR1 and CDR2: MNHEY, SMNVEV (reference sequence). CDR3 length: 13 residues. V gene TRBV27 combines with J gene TRBJ2-7, with D unclear. This TCR was sampled from a female donor aged 60 or older with stage I lung adenocarcinoma. The sequences come from peripheral blood, collected before any cancer treatment. As DNA, the CDR3 is TGTGCCAGCAGTCCCTATTCCCCCTACGAGCAGTACTTC. It encodes CASSPYSPYEQYF.